This T cell receptor beta chain was observed in a study of early stage breast cancer tumors. Produced via immunoSEQ multiplex PCR; TCRdb's table is partial and in-frame only. The sample holds 20,000 to 25,000 clones; 60% to 70% are singletons and the top ten take 8.5% to 10%. The CDR3 sequence is 15 residues long. In this sample, this clone turned up once. This rearrangement joins TRBV21-1 to TRBJ2-1; the D segment call TRBD2 is taken from the table without a DNA check. TRBV21-1 is designated a pseudogene. The sequence was obtained from a person aged 55 to 75 with breast cancer. The sample taken for sequencing was breast tumor tissue. CDR3 nucleotides: TGTGCCAGCAGCCCTGGATTCCTCCGGGGCAATGAGCAGTTCTTC. This encodes CASSPGFLRGNEQFF.